One and the same sample provided the 16 T cell receptor beta chains below, sequenced in a study of T cells in Graves' hyperthyroidism and ophthalmopathy. Using RNA transcripts as the source, TCR beta CDR3 regions were amplified. An initial round of RT-PCR targeting the TCR CDR3 relied on the HTBI primer set. TCRdb itself ran the multiplex PCR reads through MiXCR, one entry per CDR3 protein. The sample includes about 34,000 distinct CDR3 sequences, 52% of them seen just once. The source material was blood. These receptors were collected from a middle-aged woman with Graves' ophthalmopathy.

In this sample, this clonotype turned up once. The chain employs TRBV7-2 and TRBJ2-1, with TRBD1 identical over 8 bases. V lost 5 bases and J lost 6; bases outside the gene matches: 9. CDR1 and CDR2 from the germline V gene are SGHTA and FQGNSA. The CDR3 is made up of 15 amino acids. The DNA of the CDR3 is TGTGCCAGCAGCCCTCACGTGACAGGGGTCAATGAGCAGTTCTTC. As protein: CASSPHVTGVNEQFF.

This clonotype was detected ten times or more. The CDR3 loop is CASSGSYAPNQPQHF. CDR3 sequence (DNA): TGTGCCAGCAGCGGCAGCTACGCCCCTAATCAGCCCCAGCATTTT. J is TRBJ1-5 and V is TRBV2; D gene uncertain. Trimming left V 6 bases short and J 4 bases short, with 16 bases between. Germline-derived CDR1 and CDR2 are SNHLY and FYNNEI. The CDR3 has 15 residues.

In this sample, this clonotype is medium-sized. The rearrangement joins TRBV10-1 to TRBJ2-3; 9 nucleotides line up with TRBD1. Germline CDR1 and CDR2: WNHNN and SYGVQD (reference sequence). The CDR3 extends over 17 amino acids. After removal of 3 bases from V and 2 bases from J, the junction contained 9 bases not matched to a gene. The CDR3 nucleotides read TGCGCCAGCAGTGATGGGGGGACAGGGATATCCACAGATACGCAGTATTTT. Protein: CASSDGGTGISTDTQYF.

This clonotype was seen at least ten times. This rearrangement joins TRBV28 to TRBJ1-1, with 7 bases fitting TRBD1. The CDR3 loop spans 13 amino acids. V lost 8 bases, J lost 0 bases, and 3 bases stayed unmatched. Germline assignment: CDR1 MDHEN and CDR2 SYDVKM. The CDR3 reads CASDRVLNTEAFF. The CDR3 bases are TGTGCCAGCGACAGGGTTTTGAACACTGAAGCTTTCTTT.

This clonotype was recorded many times. The chain carries TRBV9 and TRBJ1-1; 9 bases are a match to TRBD1. J gave up 0 bases and V 3 bases, and 3 bases lay outside the gene matches. The CDR3 loop spans 15 amino acids. Germline V lookup: CDR1 SGDLS, CDR2 YYNGEE. For the CDR3, the DNA is TGTGCCAGCAGCGCAAGGACAGGGGTGAACACTGAAGCTTTCTTT. This sequence encodes CASSARTGVNTEAFF. The full variable domain, with the rest looked up from reference TRBV9 and TRBJ1-1, is DSGVTQTPKHLITATGQRVTLRCSPRSGDLSVYWYQQSLDQGLQFLIQYYNGEERAKGNILERFSAQQFPDLHSELNLSSLELGDSALYFCASSARTGVNTEAFFGQGTRLTVV.

V and J are TRBV7-2 and TRBJ1-5, with TRBD1 as a possible D gene (6 bases). The length of the CDR3 is 12 residues. With 4 bases removed from V and 7 bases from J, the gap between germline ends came to 8 bases. The germline V gene has CDR1 SGHTA and CDR2 FQGNSA. CDR3 nucleotides: TGTGCCAGCAGCTCAGACAGGCAGCCCCAGCATTTT. Encoded protein: CASSSDRQPQHF.

The rearrangement links TRBV9 to TRBJ1-1; D not certain. Trimming removed 4 bases from V and 7 bases from J, with 17 bases in between. CDR3 length: 14 amino acids. CDR1 is SGDLS, CDR2 YYNGEE, per germline. This chain's CDR3 is CASSSDGRENEAFF. DNA for the CDR3: TGTGCCAGCAGCTCGGACGGACGAGAAAATGAAGCTTTCTTT. The variable domain in full, with the rest retrieved from reference TRBV9 and TRBJ1-1, is DSGVTQTPKHLITATGQRVTLRCSPRSGDLSVYWYQQSLDQGLQFLIQYYNGEERAKGNILERFSAQQFPDLHSELNLSSLELGDSALYFCASSSDGRENEAFFGQGTRLTVV.

The V gene is TRBV20-1, the J gene TRBJ1-2, with 10 positions matching TRBD1. The CDR3 runs to 13 residues. Germline lookup yields CDR1 DFQATT and CDR2 SNEGSKA (reference sequence). Unmatched junction bases numbered 6, after V lost 4 bases and J lost 7 bases. The CDR3 sequence: CSATRQGASGYTF. In nucleotides, the CDR3 is TGCAGTGCTACTCGACAGGGGGCGTCTGGCTACACCTTC.

The chain uses TRBV20-1 and TRBJ2-7, with 12 bases identical to TRBD1. Germline V CDR1 and CDR2: DFQATT, SNEGSKA (reference sequence). The CDR3 is 15 residues long. V was pared by 0 bases and J by 5 bases, with 5 bases of the junction left unmatched. The CDR3 DNA follows: TGCAGTGCTAGAGACCGGGACAGGGGGCTCGACGAGCAGTACTTC. Protein product: CSARDRDRGLDEQYF.

This clonotype is labeled as medium-sized. The gene calls are TRBV19 and TRBJ1-5; D uncertain. This CDR3 spans 13 amino acids. V lost 7 bases and J 6 bases, leaving 13 bases between the germline ends. Germline CDR1 and CDR2: LNHDA and SQIVND (reference sequence). CDR3 loop: CASKDKELQPQHF. CDR3 coding DNA: TGTGCCAGTAAAGACAAGGAACTTCAGCCCCAGCATTTT.

The chain recombines TRBV2 with TRBJ2-7; TRBD2 might be the D (6 bases). The CDR3 consists of 14 residues. V was trimmed by 5 bases and J by 3 bases, leaving 14 bases between them. Germline values: CDR1 SNHLY, CDR2 FYNNEI. The CDR3: CASSSGLDNYEQYF. DNA of the CDR3: TGTGCCAGCAGTTCGGGACTGGATAACTACGAGCAGTACTTC. The variable domain in full, completed from reference TRBV2 and TRBJ2-7, reads EPEVTQTPSHQVTQMGQEVILRCVPISNHLYFYWYRQILGQKVEFLVSFYNNEISEKSEIFDDQFSVERPDGSNFTLKIRSTKLEDSAMYFCASSSGLDNYEQYFGPGTRLTVT.

This clonotype was counted a single time. This chain uses TRBV20-1 with TRBJ2-3; 12 positions agree with TRBD2. Germline V CDR1 and CDR2: DFQATT, SNEGSKA (reference sequence). V shed 3 bases, J shed 8 bases, and the junction held 12 bases outside the gene matches. The length of the CDR3 is 16 residues. The CDR3 loop is CSASGLAGGRGVTQYF. The CDR3 DNA reads TGCAGTGCTAGTGGGCTAGCGGGAGGGAGGGGTGTTACGCAGTATTTT.

A word on this clonotype: Germline is not matched at one junction end, which may reflect a read error. The chain links TRBV6-5 to TRBJ2-4; no clear D. The CDR3 sequence is 16 residues long. The germline V gene encodes CDR1 MNHEY and CDR2 SVGAGI. CDR3 nucleotide sequence: TGTGCCAGCAGATCCGGCAGGATTTATGACAAAAACATGCAGTACTTC. Translation: CASRSGRIYDKNMQYF.

Many counts were recorded for this clonotype. The chain uses TRBV11-2 and TRBJ2-7, with 8 nucleotides matching TRBD1. CDR1 SGHAT and CDR2 FQNNGV come from the germline V gene. The CDR3 sequence is 15 residues long. The junction had 9 bases not matched to a gene; V was cut back by 5 bases and J by 3 bases. In nucleotides, the CDR3 is TGTGCCAGCAGCGTTTCGGGACAGGAAAGCTACGAGCAGTACTTC. The encoded protein is CASSVSGQESYEQYF.

Details on this clonotype: No conserved phenylalanine or tryptophan ends this CDR3, so it is likely a read error. This chain links TRBV4-3 with TRBJ1-1, with D possibly being TRBD1 (5 bases). The CDR3 runs to 15 residues. V was cut by 3 bases and J by 8 bases, with 19 bases left in between. CDR1 and CDR2 from the germline V gene are LGHNA and YSLEER. The CDR3 loop reads CASSHPLAGLLEAFV. The CDR3 DNA reads TGCGCCAGCAGCCATCCCTTAGCGGGGCTCCTCGAAGCTTTCGTT.

This chain links TRBV30 with TRBJ1-1; D perhaps matches TRBD1 (6 bases). In germline, CDR1 is GTSNPN, CDR2 SVGIG (reference sequence). This CDR3 comprises 15 residues. Trimming cost V 3 bases and J 8 bases, with 22 bases left between them. The CDR3: CAWSLEAVGQKEAFF. CDR3 DNA: TGTGCCTGGAGCCTGGAGGCGGTAGGACAGAAAGAAGCTTTCTTT.